A single sample is the source of the 9 T cell receptor beta chains below, sequenced in a study of blood T cell repertoires in COVID-19. The repertoire was sequenced with immunoSEQ multiplex PCR; TCRdb's copy has only in-frame clones and lacks some. This table holds 370,000 or so clones, around 87% found once. Sequencing was performed on PBMCs or T cells enriched from blood (not recorded which). Every receptor here comes from a man younger than 45 who had recovered from COVID-19.

The gene calls are TRBV4-1 and TRBJ1-5; D not certain. The CDR3 is made up of 13 amino acids. The V and J ends lost 4 bases and 3 bases respectively, with 7 bases between them. Germline CDR1 reads MGHRA; CDR2 reads YSYEKL. CDR3: CASSLLFNQPQHF. The CDR3 DNA follows: TGCGCCAGCAGCCTCTTGTTCAATCAGCCCCAGCATTTT.

The genes are TRBV11-2 and TRBJ2-7; D is possibly TRBD1 (5 bases). This CDR3 has 15 amino acids. CDR1 and CDR2 (germline): SGHAT, FQNNGV. V was shortened by 0 bases and J by 1 base, with 10 bases between the two germline ends. This chain's CDR3 is CASSLESTVSYEQYF. The CDR3 DNA follows: TGTGCCAGCAGCTTAGAGTCGACAGTGTCCTACGAGCAGTACTTC.

The chain uses TRBV18 and TRBJ1-1; a weak D match, TRBD1 (5 bases). V lost 0 bases to trimming and J lost 5 bases, with 13 bases between them. The V gene's germline CDR1 is KGHSH and CDR2 LQKENI. The CDR3 has 15 residues. Written as DNA, the CDR3 is TGTGCCAGCTCACCACCGCGGGGGGGGGAAACTGAAGCTTTCTTT. Residues: CASSPPRGGETEAFF.

A word on this clone: The same CDR3 also results from other DNA sequences found in this sample. The chain recombines TRBV5-4 with TRBJ2-3; D is ambiguous. CDR3 length: 12 amino acids. Germline CDR1 is SGHNT and CDR2 is YYREEE (reference sequence). Trimming shortened V by 0 bases and J by 8 bases, and 7 bases separated the two germline ends. Here the CDR3 DNA reads TGTGCCAGCAGCTTGGGGGCGAGTACGCAGTATTTT. Its protein product is CASSLGASTQYF.

The rearrangement joins TRBV4-2 to TRBJ2-3; TRBD2 aligns across 9 bases. Per germline, CDR1 LGHNA and CDR2 YNFKEQ. V gave up 1 base and J gave up 3 bases; unmatched junction bases: 5. The CDR3 has 16 residues. The CDR3 sequence: CASSQVAGGMTDTQYF. CDR3 DNA: TGTGCCAGCAGCCAAGTCGCGGGGGGGATGACAGATACGCAGTATTTT.

The V gene is TRBV5-1, the J gene TRBJ2-6, with D possibly being TRBD1 (6 bases). Germline-derived CDR1 and CDR2 are SGHRS and YFSETQ. Trimming pared 2 bases from V and 4 bases from J, leaving 10 bases between. This CDR3 comprises 15 residues. The DNA of the CDR3 is TGCGCCAGCAGCTTCACAGGGACAGGGGCCAACGTCCTGACTTTC. The encoded protein is CASSFTGTGANVLTF.

The chain uses TRBV7-9 and TRBJ1-2; D unresolved. With 4 bases removed from V and 4 bases from J, the gap between germline ends came to 16 bases. CDR3 size: 15 residues. CDR1 is SEHNR and CDR2 is FQNEAQ in the germline V gene (reference sequence). The CDR3 reads CASSSEVGGTYGYTF. The CDR3 region has the DNA TGTGCCAGCAGCTCTGAGGTAGGCGGCACCTATGGCTACACCTTC.

The genes are TRBV2 and TRBJ2-6, with 9 nucleotides matching TRBD1. Germline V gene sequence: CDR1 SNHLY, CDR2 FYNNEI. There are 19 residues in the CDR3. Trimming took 2 bases from V and 0 from J; bases not matched to a gene: 8. The CDR3 DNA reads as TGTGCCAGCAGTGAACTCAGGACAGGGGCTTCCTCTGGGGCCAACGTCCTGACTTTC. Residues: CASSELRTGASSGANVLTF.

This clone was seen a single time. The rearrangement joins TRBV9 to TRBJ2-3; 10 bases align to TRBD1. The length of the CDR3 is 16 residues. The J segment lost 4 bases and the V segment lost 2 bases, leaving 7 bases of the junction unmatched. Germline V gives CDR1 SGDLS, CDR2 YYNGEE. Here the CDR3 reads CASSVAGQGVPDTQYF. The CDR3 DNA reads TGTGCCAGCAGCGTCGCCGGACAGGGGGTTCCAGATACGCAGTATTTT.